Listed below are T cell receptor beta chains from one sample, sequenced in a study of blood T cell repertoires in COVID-19. Sequencing was performed with immunoSEQ multiplex PCR; in TCRdb, only in-frame clones are kept and a portion is missing. Of a few hundred thousand clones detected, roughly 85% appear once; the ten largest clones hold 6.6%. Specimen: PBMCs or T cells enriched from blood (not recorded which). All receptors derive from a woman in her forties or fifties who had been exposed to COVID-19. The CDR3 runs from the conserved cysteine through the conserved F or W. A D gene is named only where the DNA matches it firmly. Expanded clones get a size class; other rows say once, few or many, or leave the size out.

j_gene,v_gene,abundance,d_gene,CDR3nt,CDR3aa
TRBJ2-7,TRBV6-5,.,.,TGTGCCAGCAGCCTCAGTTCCCCCTCCTACGAGCAGTACTTC,CASSLSSPSYEQYF
TRBJ1-5,TRBV30,.,TRBD1,TGTGCCTGGGGGACAGGGACTTCCAACAATCAGCCCCAGCATTTT,CAWGTGTSNNQPQHF
TRBJ1-1,TRBV10-3,few,.,TGTGCCATCAGTGAGTCATCAGTACTACACACTGAAGCTTTCTTT,CAISESSVLHTEAFF
TRBJ1-2,TRBV5-1,.,TRBD1,TGCGCCAGCACCCCCGGGGACAGCCACTATGGCTACACCTTC,CASTPGDSHYGYTF
TRBJ1-1,TRBV19,.,.,TGTGCCAGTAGTATTCGGGGTAGATACACTGAAGCTTTCTTT,CASSIRGRYTEAFF
TRBJ1-2,TRBV19,.,TRBD1,TGTGCCAGTAGTATAGATTGGAGGGGGCTTAGTGGCTACACCTTC,CASSIDWRGLSGYTF
TRBJ2-3,TRBV19,.,TRBD2,TGTGCCAGTAGGTTAGCGGGGGCTAGCACAGATACGCAGTATTTT,CASRLAGASTDTQYF
TRBJ1-5,TRBV6-5,few,.,TGTGCCAGCAGTTACGGGGCAGGGGATCAGCCCCAGCATTTT,CASSYGAGDQPQHF
TRBJ2-1,TRBV24-1,.,TRBD1,TGTGCCACCAGTGATTCAGGGGGAAATGAGCAGTTCTTC,CATSDSGGNEQFF
TRBJ2-5,TRBV10-2,.,.,TGCGCCAGCATGGCAGAAGAGACCCAGTACTTC,CASMAEETQYF
TRBJ2-3,TRBV7-2,.,TRBD2,TGTGCCAGCAGCTCACCACTCAGGGCAGCGGGGGGGACAGATACGCAGTATTTT,CASSSPLRAAGGTDTQYF
TRBJ1-5,TRBV18,.,.,TGTGCCAGCTCACCACAAGCCCGGGGTAGCAATCAGCCCCAGCATTTT,CASSPQARGSNQPQHF
TRBJ2-7,TRBV9,.,.,TGTGCCAGCAGCCCCCGCTTTGGCGGTTACGAGCAGTACTTC,CASSPRFGGYEQYF
TRBJ1-6,TRBV19,.,TRBD1,TGTGCCAGTAGTATGGGGACAGTAGGATCACCCCTCCACTTT,CASSMGTVGSPLHF
TRBJ1-2,TRBV24-1,few,.,TGTGCCACCAGTGACCGCAGGGGAAACTATGGCTACACCTTC,CATSDRRGNYGYTF
TRBJ2-7,TRBV4-1,.,.,TGCGCCAGCAGCCAAACTCCCTCCTACGAGCAGTACTTC,CASSQTPSYEQYF
TRBJ2-3,TRBV5-6,many,.,TGTGCCAGCAGCTTGGGGTTCAGGGGAGGCACAGATACGCAGTATTTT,CASSLGFRGGTDTQYF
TRBJ1-1,TRBV11-2,.,.,TGTGCCAGCAGCCCCTTAGGACCTTCTCGGGGGAAGAGCACTGAAGCTTTCTTT,CASSPLGPSRGKSTEAFF
TRBJ1-1,TRBV7-3,.,.,TGTGCCAGCAGCTTAGCGGCAGGGCTAGAGGCTTTCTTT,CASSLAAGLEAFF
TRBJ2-5,TRBV6-2/TRBV6-3,.,.,TGTGCCAGCAGTACAGGGTACCAAGAGACCCAGTACTTC,CASSTGYQETQYF
TRBJ2-5,TRBV28,.,TRBD1,TGTGCCAGCACCCCCACAGGGGCTCGGGGACAAGAGACCCAGTACTTC,CASTPTGARGQETQYF
TRBJ1-5,TRBV5-6,.,TRBD1,TGTGCCAGCAGCTTAACCGGGACAGGGGGTAGCAATCAGCCCCAGCATTTT,CASSLTGTGGSNQPQHF
TRBJ2-1,TRBV9,.,TRBD2,TGTGCCAGCAGCGTAGAGGCTAGCGGGGGCGATACCATCTTC,CASSVEASGGDTIF
TRBJ1-1,TRBV6-5,.,TRBD1,TGTGCCAGCGCAGGGACAGGGTTGAACACTGAAGCTTTCTTT,CASAGTGLNTEAFF
TRBJ2-1,TRBV5-4,.,.,TGTGCCAGCAGCTTCCTTCTGGTCAGTGAGCAGTTCTTC,CASSFLLVSEQFF
TRBJ1-1,TRBV6-2/TRBV6-3,.,.,TGTGCCAGCAGCCCGGGGCCTAACACTGAAGCTTTCTTT,CASSPGPNTEAFF